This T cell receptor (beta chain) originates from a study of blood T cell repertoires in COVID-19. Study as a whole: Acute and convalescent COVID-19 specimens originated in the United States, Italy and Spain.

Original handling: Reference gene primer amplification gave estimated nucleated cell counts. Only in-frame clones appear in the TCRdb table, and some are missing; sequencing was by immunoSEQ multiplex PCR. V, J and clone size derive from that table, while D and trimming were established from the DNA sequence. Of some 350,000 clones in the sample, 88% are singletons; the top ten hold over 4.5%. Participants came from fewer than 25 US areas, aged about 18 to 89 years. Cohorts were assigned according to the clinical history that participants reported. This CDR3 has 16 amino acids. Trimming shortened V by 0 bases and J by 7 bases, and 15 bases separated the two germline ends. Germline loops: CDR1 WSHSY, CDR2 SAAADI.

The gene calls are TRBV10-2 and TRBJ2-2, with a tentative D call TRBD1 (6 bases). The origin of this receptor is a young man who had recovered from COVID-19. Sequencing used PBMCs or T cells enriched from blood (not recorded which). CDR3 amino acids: CASSESTGNLVGELFF. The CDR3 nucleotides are TGCGCCAGCAGTGAGTCGACAGGAAATCTTGTCGGGGAGCTGTTTTTT.